Each of the 8 T cell receptor beta chains below was sequenced from the same sample in a study of blood T cell repertoires in COVID-19 (dated by TCRdb to the early 2020s). Libraries came from the immunoSEQ multiplex PCR assay. TCRdb re-hosts the immuneACCESS table, in-frame sequences only. Its copies lack some clones; in the studies checked, an unresolved V gene accounts for under half of them, and the cause for the rest is not known. A total of about 120,000 clones appear in this sample, roughly 79% of them only once. The ten most abundant clones make up roughly 7% of the sample. Sequenced material: peripheral blood. These receptors were collected from a man between 65 and 85 years old with active or convalescent COVID-19.

The gene calls are TRBV12-3 or TRBV12-4 and TRBJ1-5; possible D gene TRBD1, 6 bases. This CDR3 has 12 amino acids. Trimming took 5 bases from V and 7 from J, leaving 9 bases between them. In DNA, the CDR3 is TGTGCCAGCAGTGACAGGAAACAGCCCCAGCATTTT. Protein sequence: CASSDRKQPQHF.

The rearrangement joins TRBV11-2 to TRBJ2-3, with unresolved D. The CDR3 has 12 amino acids. Germline V CDR1 and CDR2: SGHAT, FQNNGV. The V gene lost 4 bases and the J gene lost 5 bases, with 7 bases spanning the gap. CDR3: CASSSNGDTQYF. CDR3 DNA: TGTGCCAGCAGCTCGAACGGAGATACGCAGTATTTT.

This clone was counted many times. DNA for the CDR3: TGTGCCAGCAGCGGGACCGGGACTTTATACAATGAGCAGTTCTTC. Translating it yields CASSGTGTLYNEQFF. The V call is TRBV9, the J call TRBJ2-1, with a tentative D call TRBD2 (6 bases). The germline V gene has CDR1 SGDLS and CDR2 YYNGEE. Trimming shortened V by 3 bases and J by 4 bases, and 14 bases separated the two germline ends. This CDR3 is 15 amino acids long.

The rearrangement uses TRBV6-5 and TRBJ1-2, with TRBD1 identical over 7 bases. The CDR3 is 15 amino acids. V trimming: 6 bases; J trimming: 2 bases; junction bases outside the gene matches: 9. CDR1 and CDR2 (germline): MNHEY, SVGAGI. CDR3 DNA sequence: TGTGCCAGCAGCCGAAATGGGGGACAGAACTATGGCTACACCTTC. Its translation: CASSRNGGQNYGYTF.

The CDR3 reads CASSLGGTHYGYTF. Written as DNA, the CDR3 is TGTGCCAGCAGCCTCGGGGGGACCCACTATGGCTACACCTTC. The gene calls are TRBV7-9 and TRBJ1-2; maybe TRBD1 (5 bases). Germline V gene lookup returns CDR1 SEHNR and CDR2 FQNEAQ (reference sequence). The ends were cut back, 5 bases at V and 3 bases at J, with 13 bases in the middle. The CDR3 has 14 residues.

The chain is built from TRBV6-1 and TRBJ1-1, with D maybe TRBD1 (6 bases). Deletions cut 2 bases from V and 11 bases from J, with 12 bases between. CDR1 is MNHNS and CDR2 is SASEGT in the germline V gene. The CDR3 contains 12 residues. CDR3: CASSELQGSAFF. Here the CDR3 DNA reads TGTGCCAGCAGTGAACTTCAGGGGTCGGCTTTCTTT.

The count of this clone is one. The chain is built from TRBV7-9 and TRBJ2-1; 8 bases match TRBD2. J lost 0 bases, V lost 5 bases, and 3 bases had no gene match. CDR3 length: 15 residues. Germline V gene lookup returns CDR1 SEHNR and CDR2 FQNEAQ (reference sequence). The CDR3 reads CASSPGGASYNEQFF. CDR3 DNA sequence: TGTGCCAGCAGCCCCGGGGGGGCCTCCTACAATGAGCAGTTCTTC.

V usage is TRBV11-2 and J usage is TRBJ1-6; D gene ambiguous. V lost 3 bases, J lost 0 bases, and 9 bases lay in between. This CDR3 comprises 16 residues. Germline V lookup: CDR1 SGHAT, CDR2 FQNNGV. CDR3 sequence: CASSFGPISYNSPLHF. CDR3 sequence (DNA): TGTGCCAGCAGCTTTGGGCCAATCTCCTATAATTCACCCCTCCACTTT.